The 7 T cell receptor beta chains in this list originate from one sample, sequenced in a study of a mutant IDH1 vaccine in newly diagnosed glioma. No antigen has been assigned to these receptors. The time point here: week 11, during vaccination. Vaccine doses each comprised 300 ug of mutant IDH1 20-mer peptide, with topical imiquimod. The repertoire was sequenced with immunoSEQ multiplex PCR; TCRdb's copy has only in-frame clones and lacks some. The table has tens of thousands of clones, roughly nine tenths seen once. The sequences come from PBMCs, collected from a glioma patient whose treatment included an IDH1 peptide vaccine. These receptors all stem from a man aged 45-65 years with glioma.

V is TRBV7-9 and J is TRBJ1-3, with D perhaps matching TRBD1 (6 bases). This CDR3 has 16 residues. Trimming shortened V by 4 bases and J by 2 bases, and 15 bases separated the two germline ends. Germline assignment: CDR1 SEHNR and CDR2 FQNEAQ (reference sequence). The DNA of the CDR3 is TGTGCCAGCAGCTCCGCCGTAGGGGGGGCTGGAAACACCATATATTTT. The encoded protein is CASSSAVGGAGNTIYF.

This clone has only one observation. The chain combines TRBV5-1 with TRBJ2-3, with a weak D call TRBD2 (6 bases). Germline CDR1 SGHRS, CDR2 YFSETQ. V lost 3 bases and J lost 2, with 13 bases in between. This CDR3 comprises 15 residues. The CDR3 spells CASSYFGDFTDTQYF. The CDR3, as DNA: TGCGCCAGCAGCTACTTCGGGGACTTCACAGATACGCAGTATTTT.

V and J are TRBV27 and TRBJ2-3, with TRBD2 as a possible D gene (7 bases). CDR3 size: 15 residues. Trimming left V 6 bases short and J 0 bases short, with 13 bases between. Germline CDR1 and CDR2: MNHEY and SMNVEV (reference sequence). CDR3 sequence (DNA): TGTGCCAGCAGAGGGGGGGCGGGGAGCACAGATACGCAGTATTTT. Its protein is CASRGGAGSTDTQYF.

The J gene is TRBJ2-1, the V gene TRBV4-3; perhaps TRBD1 as D (6 bases). The CDR3 runs to 16 residues. The germline V gene encodes CDR1 LGHNA and CDR2 YSLEER. The ends were cut back, 0 bases at V and 9 bases at J, with 18 bases in the middle. CDR3 amino acids: CASSQDRQGRLSEQFF. CDR3 DNA: TGCGCCAGCAGCCAAGATAGGCAGGGGCGCCTCAGTGAGCAGTTCTTC.

This clone was counted only a few times. The V and J genes are TRBV28 and TRBJ2-7; TRBD2 aligns across 12 bases. J lost 2 bases, V lost 5 bases, and 13 bases had no gene match. This CDR3 has 18 amino acids. Germline values: CDR1 MDHEN, CDR2 SYDVKM. The CDR3 DNA reads as TGTGCCAGCAGTCCCCGTCTAGCGGGAGGGCCTTATGCCTACGAGCAGTACTTC. It translates to CASSPRLAGGPYAYEQYF.

The rearrangement links TRBV28 to TRBJ1-1; no clear D. V lost 5 bases, J lost 7 bases, and 14 bases lay in between. The CDR3 has 13 residues. The germline V gene has CDR1 MDHEN and CDR2 SYDVKM. CDR3 nucleotides: TGTGCCAGCAGTCCCCCCCGACGGAATGAAGCTTTCTTT. This translates into CASSPPRRNEAFF.

A single count supports this clone. The rearrangement joins TRBV27 to TRBJ1-5; maybe TRBD1 (6 bases). The CDR3 runs 16 residues. Germline loops: CDR1 MNHEY, CDR2 SMNVEV (reference sequence). V gave up 1 base and J gave up 6 bases, with 16 bases separating them. The CDR3 loop reads CASSLWGGRAGQPQHF. In DNA, the CDR3 is TGTGCCAGCAGTTTATGGGGGGGGCGGGCAGGTCAGCCCCAGCATTTT.